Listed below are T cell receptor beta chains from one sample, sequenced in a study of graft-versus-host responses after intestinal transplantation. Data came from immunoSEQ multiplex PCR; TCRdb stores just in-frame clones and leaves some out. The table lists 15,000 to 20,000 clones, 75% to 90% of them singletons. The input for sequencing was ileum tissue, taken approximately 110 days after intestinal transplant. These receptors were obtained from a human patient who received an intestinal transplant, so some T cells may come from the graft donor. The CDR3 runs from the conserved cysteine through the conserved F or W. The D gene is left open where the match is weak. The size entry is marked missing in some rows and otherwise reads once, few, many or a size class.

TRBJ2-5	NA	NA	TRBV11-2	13	TGTGCCAGCAGCCTAGCGTTTCAAGAGACCCAGTACTTC	CASSLAFQETQYF
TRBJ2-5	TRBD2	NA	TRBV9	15	TGTGCCAGCAGCGTAGGATGGGGGGGCCAAGAGACCCAGTACTTC	CASSVGWGGQETQYF
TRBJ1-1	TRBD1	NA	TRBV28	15	TGTGCCAGCAGTTCCCATCTACAGGGGGCGGCTGAAGCTTTCTTT	CASSSHLQGAAEAFF
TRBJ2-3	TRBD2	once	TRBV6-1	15	TGTGCCAGCAGTGAACTAGCGGGAGGGCCAGATACGCAGTATTTT	CASSELAGGPDTQYF
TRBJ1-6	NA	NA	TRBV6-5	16	TGTGCCAGCAGTTTAACCTTGGGGGGACTGAATTCACCCCTCCACTTT	CASSLTLGGLNSPLHF
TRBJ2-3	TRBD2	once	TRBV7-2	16	TGTGCCAGCAGTTGGGGTAGCGGGTCCTCAACAGATACGCAGTATTTT	CASSWGSGSSTDTQYF
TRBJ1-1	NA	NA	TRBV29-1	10	TGCAGCGTTGAAGCAGGGGAAGCTTTCTTT	CSVEAGEAFF
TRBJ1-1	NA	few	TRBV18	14	TGTGCCAGCTCAATGGGGGTTCAGAACACTGAAGCTTTCTTT	CASSMGVQNTEAFF
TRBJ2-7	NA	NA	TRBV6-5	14	TGTGCCAGCAGTTACTTCACTTCCCGGGACGAGCAGTACTTC	CASSYFTSRDEQYF
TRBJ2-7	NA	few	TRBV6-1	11	TGTGCCATCAGTGAGGAGTACGAGCAGTACTTC	CAISEEYEQYF
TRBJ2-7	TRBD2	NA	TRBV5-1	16	TGCGCCAGCAGCTTAAGGACTAGCGGGAGCTCCTACGAGCAGTACTTC	CASSLRTSGSSYEQYF
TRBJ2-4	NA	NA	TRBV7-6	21	TGTGCCAGCAGCCCGCGGACAGGGAGGGGACCCTTAGCCAAGGCCAAAAACATTCAGTACTTC	CASSPRTGRGPLAKAKNIQYF
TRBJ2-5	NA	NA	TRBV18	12	TGTGCCAGCTCACCCAACGGAGAGACCCAGTACTTC	CASSPNGETQYF
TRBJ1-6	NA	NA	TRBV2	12	TGTGCCAGGGGGGCGCCCAGGTCACCCCTCCACTTT	CARGAPRSPLHF
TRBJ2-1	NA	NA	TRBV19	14	TGTGCCAGTAGTATAGGCAGCTCCTACAATGAGCAGTTCTTC	CASSIGSSYNEQFF
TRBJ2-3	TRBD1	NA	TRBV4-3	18	TGCGCCAGCAGCCAAGGGCCCCCCGGGACAGGGGGCACAGATACGCAGTATTTT	CASSQGPPGTGGTDTQYF
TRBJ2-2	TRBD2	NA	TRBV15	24	TGTGCCACCAGCAGAGATGTTCTAATCTACAGGGTCCTAGCGGGGGACTCGAACACCGGGGAGCTGTTTTTT	CATSRDVLIYRVLAGDSNTGELFF
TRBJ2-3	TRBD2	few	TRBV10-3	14	TGTGCCATCAGTGGGAGGGAGGGGACAGATACGCAGTATTTT	CAISGREGTDTQYF
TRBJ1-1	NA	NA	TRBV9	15	TGTGCCAGCAGCGTAGAAGGCGAGCTGAACACTGAAGCTTTCTTT	CASSVEGELNTEAFF
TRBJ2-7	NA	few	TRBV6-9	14	TGTGCCAGCAGTGAACTGGGCTCAGCCTACGAGCAGTACTTC	CASSELGSAYEQYF
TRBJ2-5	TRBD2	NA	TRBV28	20	TGTGCCAGCAGTACTCGACTTAGACTAGCGGGGGCGGGAGCGTATGAGACCCAGTACTTC	CASSTRLRLAGAGAYETQYF
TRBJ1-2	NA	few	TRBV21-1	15	TGTGCCAGCACCTTTGGGAGACGGGACAGCAATGGCTACACCTTC	CASTFGRRDSNGYTF
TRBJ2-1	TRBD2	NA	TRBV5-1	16	TGCGCCAGCAGCCTGGAGGAGCGGGAGAGCTACAATGAGCAGTTCTTC	CASSLEERESYNEQFF
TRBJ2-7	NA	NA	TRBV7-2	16	TGTGCCAGCAGCTTAGCGGGGGGCCCTCATACCTACGAGCAGTACTTC	CASSLAGGPHTYEQYF
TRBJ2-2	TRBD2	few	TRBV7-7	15	TGTGCTAGCAGCTTAGGAGCGGGAGGGCCCGGGGAGCTGTTTTTT	CASSLGAGGPGELFF
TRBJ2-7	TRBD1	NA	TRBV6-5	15	TGTGCCAGCAGTTACGCCGGGACAGGGGGCTACGAGCAGTACTTC	CASSYAGTGGYEQYF
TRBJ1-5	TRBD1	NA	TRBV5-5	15	TGTGCCAGCAGCCTAGTGACAGGGCCCAATCAGCCCCAGCATTTT	CASSLVTGPNQPQHF
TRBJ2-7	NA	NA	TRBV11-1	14	TGTGCCAGCAGCACTAGGGACGGACGCTACGAGCAGTACTTC	CASSTRDGRYEQYF
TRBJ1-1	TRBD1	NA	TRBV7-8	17	TGTGCCAGCAGCTTTAAAAACAAAGGACAGGTGAACACTGAAGCTTTCTTT	CASSFKNKGQVNTEAFF
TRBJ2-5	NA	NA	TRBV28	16	TGTGCCAGCAGCCCCACCCTCGACAGGTACCAAGAGACCCAGTACTTC	CASSPTLDRYQETQYF
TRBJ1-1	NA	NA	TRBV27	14	TGTGCCAGCAGTTTCCGCCGCGGACGTCTGGGAGCTTTCTTT	CASSFRRGRLGAFF
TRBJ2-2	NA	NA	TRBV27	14	TGTGCCAGCACACTGGGCGGGGGCGGGCGGGAGCTGTTTTTT	CASTLGGGGRELFF
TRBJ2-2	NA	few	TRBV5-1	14	NA	CASTSKGTAGSCFF
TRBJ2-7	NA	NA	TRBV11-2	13	TGTGCCAGCAGCTTGAGCGGAGTCTACGAGCAGTACTTC	CASSLSGVYEQYF
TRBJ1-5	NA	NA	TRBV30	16	TGTGCCTGGAGCTATAGAGGACAGCAAAGCAATCAGCCCCAGCATTTT	CAWSYRGQQSNQPQHF
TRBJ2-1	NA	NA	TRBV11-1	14	TGTGCCAGCAGCTTAATTCACAGTAACAATGAGCAGTTCTTC	CASSLIHSNNEQFF
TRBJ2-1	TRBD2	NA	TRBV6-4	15	TGTGCCAGCAGTGATAGCGGGTACTCCTACAATGAGCAGTTCTTC	CASSDSGYSYNEQFF